The present T cell receptor (beta chain) was sequenced within a study of blood T cell repertoires in COVID-19. Study overall: Acute and convalescent COVID-19 specimens originated in the United States, Italy and Spain. Sources were T cells, B-cell-depleted T cells, or PBMCs; the material itself was cDNA or gDNA.

Source study methods: By means of reference gene primer amplification, nucleated cell counts were estimated. TCRdb's copy holds only in-frame clones and misses some; the assay was immunoSEQ multiplex PCR. V and J calls and clone size are copied from that table; D and trimming were computed from the DNA. The sample has around 120,000 clones; more than 65% are singletons. From germline, CDR1 is MDHEN and CDR2 SYDVKM. The CDR3 runs to 14 residues. Trimming took 8 bases from V and 2 from J, leaving 15 bases between them. The V and J genes are TRBV28 and TRBJ1-2; D not resolved. The source of this sequence is a woman in her seventies with acute or convalescent COVID-19. Sequencing was done on a sample of peripheral blood. The CDR3 DNA follows: TGTGCCAGCCGAGGAATCAGTTTAAACTATGGCTACACCTTC. Translated: CASRGISLNYGYTF.